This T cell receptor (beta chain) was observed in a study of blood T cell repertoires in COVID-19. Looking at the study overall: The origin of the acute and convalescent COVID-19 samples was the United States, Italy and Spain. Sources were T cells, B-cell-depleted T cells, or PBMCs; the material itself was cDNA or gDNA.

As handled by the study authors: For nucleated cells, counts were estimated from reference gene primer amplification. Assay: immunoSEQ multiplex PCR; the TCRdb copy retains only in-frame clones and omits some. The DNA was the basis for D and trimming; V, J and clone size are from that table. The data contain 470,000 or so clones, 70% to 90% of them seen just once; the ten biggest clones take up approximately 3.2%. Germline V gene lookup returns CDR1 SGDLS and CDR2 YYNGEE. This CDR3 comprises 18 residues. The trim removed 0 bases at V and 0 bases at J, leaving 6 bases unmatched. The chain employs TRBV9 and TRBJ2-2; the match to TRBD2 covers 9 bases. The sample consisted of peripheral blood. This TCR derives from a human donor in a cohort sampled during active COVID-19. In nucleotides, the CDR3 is TGTGCCAGCAGCGTAGGGACTAGCGTAAGCGCGAACACCGGGGAGCTGTTTTTT. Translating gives CASSVGTSVSANTGELFF.